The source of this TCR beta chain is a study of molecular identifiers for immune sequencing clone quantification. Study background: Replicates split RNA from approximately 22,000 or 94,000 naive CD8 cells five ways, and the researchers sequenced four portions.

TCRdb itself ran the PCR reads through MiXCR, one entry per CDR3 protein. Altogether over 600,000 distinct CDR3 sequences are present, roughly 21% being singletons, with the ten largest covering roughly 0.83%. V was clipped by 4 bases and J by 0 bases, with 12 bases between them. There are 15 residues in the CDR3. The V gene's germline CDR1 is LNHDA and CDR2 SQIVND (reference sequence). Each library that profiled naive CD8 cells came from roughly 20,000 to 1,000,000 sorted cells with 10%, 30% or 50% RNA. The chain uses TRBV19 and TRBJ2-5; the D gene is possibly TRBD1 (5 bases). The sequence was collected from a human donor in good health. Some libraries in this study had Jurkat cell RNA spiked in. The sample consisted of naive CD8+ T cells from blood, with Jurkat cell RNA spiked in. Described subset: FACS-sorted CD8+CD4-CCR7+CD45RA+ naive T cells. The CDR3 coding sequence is TGTGCCAGTAGTAATCCACAGGTCTACCAAGAGACCCAGTACTTC. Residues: CASSNPQVYQETQYF.